Listed here are 4 T cell receptor beta chains from one sample, sequenced in a study of OX40 agonist ivuxolimab in advanced cancers. Clones were sequenced by immunoSEQ multiplex PCR, and TCRdb holds only the in-frame ones, with some missing. The sample holds 100,000 or so clones, around 93% seen once. This specimen consisted of CD4+ or CD8+ T cells sorted from blood, obtained in a trial of the OX40 agonist ivuxolimab. The receptors shown here come from an adult with an advanced solid tumor such as melanoma, head and neck, liver or kidney cancer.

Here the CDR3 reads CASSQFLQDTQYF. The CDR3 region has the DNA TGTGCCAGCAGCCAATTTCTCCAAGATACGCAGTATTTT. This rearrangement joins TRBV4-2 to TRBJ2-3; no clear D. Trimming left V 2 bases short and J 5 bases short, with 8 bases between. Germline V CDR1 and CDR2: LGHNA, YNFKEQ. This CDR3 comprises 13 residues.

This rearrangement joins TRBV2 to TRBJ1-4, with a weak D call TRBD1 (6 bases). This CDR3 contains 14 residues. The germline V gene encodes CDR1 SNHLY and CDR2 FYNNEI. The V end lost 6 bases, the J end lost 6 bases, and 14 bases lay between the germline ends. The CDR3 reads CASRSGTLYEKLFF. CDR3 in DNA: TGTGCCAGCAGATCCGGGACACTTTATGAAAAACTGTTTTTT.

A note on this clone: Other DNA sequences in the same sample also yield this CDR3. The chain carries TRBV28 and TRBJ1-2; D gene unclear. V was clipped by 6 bases and J by 2 bases, with 7 bases between them. The CDR3 runs 12 residues. Germline-derived CDR1 and CDR2 are MDHEN and SYDVKM. The CDR3 spells CASSLGNYGYTF. The DNA of the CDR3 is TGTGCCAGCAGCCTCGGAAACTATGGCTACACCTTC.

Only one count was recorded for this clone. V is TRBV7-9 and J is TRBJ2-2; 7 bases map to TRBD1. The CDR3 loop spans 15 amino acids. Germline CDR1 reads SEHNR; CDR2 reads FQNEAQ (reference sequence). The junction had 12 bases not matched to a gene; V was cut back by 8 bases and J by 6 bases. The CDR3 loop reads CASGPRQGVSGELFF. The CDR3 DNA follows: TGTGCCAGCGGGCCGAGACAGGGTGTATCCGGGGAGCTGTTTTTT.